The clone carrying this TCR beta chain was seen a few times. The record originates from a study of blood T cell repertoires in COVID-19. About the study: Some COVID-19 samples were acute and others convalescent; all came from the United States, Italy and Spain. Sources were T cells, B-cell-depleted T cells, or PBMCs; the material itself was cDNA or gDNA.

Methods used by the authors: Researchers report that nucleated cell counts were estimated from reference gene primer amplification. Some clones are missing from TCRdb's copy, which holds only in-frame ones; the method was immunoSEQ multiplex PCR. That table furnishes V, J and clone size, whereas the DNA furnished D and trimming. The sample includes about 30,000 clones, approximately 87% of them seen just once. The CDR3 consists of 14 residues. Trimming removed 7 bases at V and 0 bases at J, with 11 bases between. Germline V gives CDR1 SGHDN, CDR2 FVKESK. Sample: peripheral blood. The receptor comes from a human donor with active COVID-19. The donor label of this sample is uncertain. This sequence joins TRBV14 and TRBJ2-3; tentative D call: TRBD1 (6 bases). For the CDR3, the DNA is TGTGCCAGCAACTCAGGGGCTAGCACAGATACGCAGTATTTT. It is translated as CASNSGASTDTQYF.